The 16 T cell receptor beta chains reported below all come from one sample, sequenced in a study of monozygotic twins with inflammatory bowel disease. TCRdb reanalyzed the 5' RACE reads and collapses them to one entry per CDR3 protein, without DNA. The sample's table shows roughly 160,000 distinct CDR3 sequences. Sequenced input: blood. The receptors were gathered from a human donor with ulcerative colitis or Crohn's disease, or a healthy co-twin of an affected twin (not recorded which).

The chain links TRBV20-1 to TRBJ2-1; as DNA is missing, the TRBD2 call by TCRdb cannot be tested. Germline lookup yields CDR1 DFQATT and CDR2 SNEGSKA (reference sequence). CDR3 length equals 15 residues. The CDR3 protein is CSASESGPPGNEQFF.

This rearrangement joins TRBV20-1 to TRBJ2-4; the TCRdb call, TRBD1, lacks DNA for checking. The CDR3 length is 16 residues. The V gene's germline CDR1 is DFQATT and CDR2 SNEGSKA (reference sequence). The CDR3: CSARDLAGVRKNIQYF.

The chain joins TRBV4-1 to TRBJ2-3. The length of the CDR3 is 14 residues. The germline CDR1 and CDR2 sequences are MGHRA and YSYEKL. The CDR3 reads CASSRPLDTDTQYF.

The rearrangement uses TRBV6-2 or TRBV6-3 and TRBJ2-1; TCRdb returns TRBD1, unconfirmable since there is no DNA. The CDR3 is 18 amino acids. Germline V CDR1 and CDR2: MNHEY, SVGEGT. The CDR3 sequence: CASSYPISGTFSYNEQFF.

This chain joins TRBV12-3 or TRBV12-4 and TRBJ1-1. This CDR3 has 14 residues. CDR3 region: CASSSRYKNTEAFF.

V gene TRBV30 combines with J gene TRBJ2-7; the TCRdb call, TRBD2, lacks DNA for checking. Germline CDR1 is GTSNPN and CDR2 is SVGIG (reference sequence). This CDR3 comprises 16 residues. The CDR3 reads CAWSGKLREGSYEQYF.

This sequence joins TRBV9 and TRBJ2-1; the D call from TCRdb, TRBD1, cannot be confirmed without DNA. CDR1 and CDR2 from the germline V gene are SGDLS and YYNGEE. The CDR3 length is 12 residues. The CDR3 sequence is CASSIGGPEQFF.

This sequence joins TRBV12-3 or TRBV12-4 and TRBJ1-5; TCRdb names TRBD1, which stays unverified in the absence of DNA. CDR3 size: 14 residues. The chain's CDR3 is CASSFGAGDQPQHF.

The chain combines TRBV5-5 with TRBJ2-2; the D call of TRBD1 rests on TCRdb alone, since no DNA is present to check it. The V gene's germline CDR1 is SGHKS and CDR2 YYEKEE (reference sequence). The CDR3 is made up of 14 amino acids. CDR3 amino acids: CASTGTVNTGELFF.

V and J are TRBV7-2 and TRBJ2-1; TCRdb proposes TRBD2, but this gene call is untestable without DNA. CDR3 size: 13 residues. CDR1 and CDR2 from the germline V gene are SGHTA and FQGNSA. This CDR3 reads CASTLRQWNEQFF.

J is TRBJ2-7 and V is TRBV27; TCRdb picks TRBD2, but there is no DNA to check that call. This CDR3 region has 12 residues. The germline gives CDR1 MNHEY, CDR2 SMNVEV (reference sequence). The CDR3 sequence: CASRGLTYEQYF.

The V gene is TRBV20-1, the J gene TRBJ2-7; without DNA, the TCRdb call of TRBD1 cannot be checked. The CDR3 has 13 residues. CDR1 DFQATT and CDR2 SNEGSKA come from the germline V gene (reference sequence). This chain's CDR3 is CSARAPVTGEQYF.

The V and J genes are TRBV5-1 and TRBJ2-3; without DNA, the TCRdb call of TRBD2 cannot be checked. Looked up from germline, CDR1 is SGHRS and CDR2 is YFSETQ. The CDR3 is 15 residues long. This chain's CDR3 is CASSLGLVGTDTQYF.

The chain joins TRBV20-1 to TRBJ1-3. This CDR3 has 14 amino acids. Germline V gene data show CDR1 as DFQATT and CDR2 as SNEGSKA (reference sequence). The chain's CDR3 is CSARRPGTRNTIYF.

The rearrangement uses TRBV5-6 and TRBJ1-2; TCRdb's D call, TRBD1, is unchecked because there is no DNA. The CDR3 sequence is 16 residues long. CDR1 is SGHDT, CDR2 YYEEEE, per germline. This CDR3 is CASSRGGTGTNYGYTF.

This rearrangement joins TRBV5-1 to TRBJ1-1. The CDR3 is 14 residues long. Germline V lookup: CDR1 SGHRS, CDR2 YFSETQ. CDR3 sequence reads: CASSSSGMNTEAFF.